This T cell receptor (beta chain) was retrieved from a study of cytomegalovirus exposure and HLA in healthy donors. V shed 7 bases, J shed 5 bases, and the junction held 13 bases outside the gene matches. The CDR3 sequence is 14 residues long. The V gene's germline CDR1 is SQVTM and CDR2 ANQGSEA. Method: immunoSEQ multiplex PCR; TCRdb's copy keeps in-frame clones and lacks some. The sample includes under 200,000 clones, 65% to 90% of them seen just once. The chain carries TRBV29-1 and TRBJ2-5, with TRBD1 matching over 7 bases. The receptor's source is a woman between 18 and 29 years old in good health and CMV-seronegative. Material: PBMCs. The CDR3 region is CSGFLDRAGETQYF. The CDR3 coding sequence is TGCAGCGGATTCCTTGACAGGGCTGGCGAGACCCAGTACTTC.